The 20 T cell receptor beta chains below were found in one sample sequenced in a study of cytomegalovirus exposure and HLA in healthy donors. Both 60 Vbeta primers and 13 Jbeta primers went into the PCR. Here immunoSEQ multiplex PCR was the method, and the copy in TCRdb shows in-frame clones only, minus some. The table lists 150,000 to 200,000 clones, more than 65% of them singletons, with more than 0.5% in the top ten. Source material: PBMCs. The receptors come from a woman aged 50 to 65 in good health and CMV-seronegative.

Concerning this clone itself: Germline and junction disagree at one end, which may indicate a read error. The genes are TRBV7-9 and TRBJ2-3; 10 positions agree with TRBD2. The germline CDR1 and CDR2 sequences are SEHNR and FQNEAQ (reference sequence). The CDR3 runs to 16 residues. The CDR3 protein is CSSSSKAGGPLDTQYF. In nucleotides, the CDR3 is TGTTCCAGCAGCTCTAAAGCGGGGGGGCCGTTAGATACGCAGTATTTT.

V is TRBV5-6 and J is TRBJ2-5; D gene ambiguous. The CDR3 totals 13 residues. The V gene lost 4 bases and the J gene lost 1 base, with 8 bases spanning the gap. Germline V CDR1 and CDR2: SGHDT, YYEEEE. CDR3 protein: CASSAGPQETQYF. As DNA, the CDR3 is TGTGCCAGCAGCGCTGGCCCCCAAGAGACCCAGTACTTC.

The V and J genes are TRBV6-1 and TRBJ1-1; a possible D gene is TRBD1 (6 bases). CDR3 length equals 12 residues. The V end was cut by 8 bases, the J end by 6 bases, with 13 bases between. Germline CDR1 MNHNS, CDR2 SASEGT. CDR3: CASGRGAAEAFF. Here the CDR3 DNA reads TGTGCCAGCGGCCGGGGGGCTGCTGAAGCTTTCTTT.

This rearrangement joins TRBV6-1 to TRBJ2-7, with TRBD2 matching 7 bases. Germline-derived CDR1 and CDR2 are MNHNS and SASEGT. V was clipped by 1 base and J by 7 bases; unmatched bases: 19. The CDR3 is 18 residues long. DNA for the CDR3: TGTGCCAGCAGTGAAGTTGTGCTAGCGGCAGGCGCCTCTACGGAGCAGTACTTC. Its translation: CASSEVVLAAGASTEQYF.

This sequence joins TRBV27 and TRBJ1-4; possible D gene TRBD1, 5 bases. The CDR3 has 14 amino acids. Germline V gene sequence: CDR1 MNHEY, CDR2 SMNVEV (reference sequence). V was cut by 5 bases and J by 4 bases, with 11 bases left in between. The CDR3 DNA sequence: TGTGCCAGCAGTCCCCCAGGGAATAATGAAAAACTGTTTTTT. Amino acid sequence: CASSPPGNNEKLFF.

Regarding this clone: Additional DNA sequences in this sample encode the identical CDR3. This sequence joins TRBV5-1 and TRBJ1-1; 7 nucleotides match TRBD1. Trimming cost V 0 bases and J 4 bases; bases outside gene matches: 3. Looked up from germline, CDR1 is SGHRS and CDR2 is YFSETQ. The CDR3 runs to 14 residues. DNA of the CDR3: TGCGCCAGCAGCTTGGATCCAGGGGGCACTGAAGCTTTCTTT. This sequence encodes CASSLDPGGTEAFF.

The V gene is TRBV5-4, the J gene TRBJ2-5; 9 bases fit TRBD1. The germline V gene has CDR1 SGHNT and CDR2 YYREEE (reference sequence). V lost 2 bases and J lost 3; bases outside the gene matches: 5. This CDR3 region has 15 residues. CDR3 nucleotides: TGTGCCAGCAGCTTTGTGGGACAGGGTAAAGAGACCCAGTACTTC. Its protein product is CASSFVGQGKETQYF. Complete variable domain (other parts from reference TRBV5-4 and TRBJ2-5): ETGVTQSPTHLIKTRGQQVTLRCSSQSGHNTVSWYQQALGQGPQFIFQYYREEENGRGNFPPRFSGLQFPNYSSELNVNALELDDSALYLCASSFVGQGKETQYFGPGTRLLVL.

The gene calls are TRBV19 and TRBJ2-2; 7 bases line up with TRBD1. Germline V gene lookup returns CDR1 LNHDA and CDR2 SQIVND (reference sequence). The V and J ends lost 6 bases and 6 bases, in that order; junction bases with no gene match: 4. This CDR3 spans 13 amino acids. CDR3 amino acids: CASSGTVAGELFF. Here the CDR3 DNA reads TGTGCCAGTAGCGGGACAGTCGCCGGGGAGCTGTTTTTT.

V usage is TRBV5-4 and J usage is TRBJ2-2, with 14 positions matching TRBD2. CDR1 and CDR2 (germline): SGHNT, YYREEE (reference sequence). CDR3 size: 18 residues. The V segment lost 4 bases and the J segment 5 bases; nucleotides outside the gene matches: 10. The CDR3 loop reads CASSPIGLAGGGTGELFF. CDR3 DNA: TGTGCCAGCAGCCCGATAGGACTAGCGGGAGGCGGGACCGGGGAGCTGTTTTTT.

The rearrangement links TRBV18 to TRBJ2-1; D unresolved. The CDR3 contains 15 residues. Germline V lookup: CDR1 KGHSH, CDR2 LQKENI. V lost 6 bases, J lost 0 bases, and 12 bases lay in between. The CDR3 spells CASSFGSSSYNEQFF. In DNA, the CDR3 is TGTGCCAGCTCGTTTGGCTCTAGCTCCTACAATGAGCAGTTCTTC.

J is TRBJ2-6 and V is TRBV5-4; D is unresolved. CDR1 SGHNT and CDR2 YYREEE come from the germline V gene (reference sequence). The V and J ends lost 1 base and 3 bases respectively, with 14 bases between them. The CDR3 covers 17 residues. The CDR3 loop reads CASSLMSQAGGANVLTF. DNA for the CDR3: TGTGCCAGCAGCTTGATGTCCCAGGCAGGTGGGGCCAACGTCCTGACTTTC.

V is TRBV28 and J is TRBJ1-1; tentatively, D is TRBD1 (5 bases). Germline lookup yields CDR1 MDHEN and CDR2 SYDVKM. V dropped 9 bases and J dropped 0 bases, with 26 bases sitting between them. The CDR3 is made up of 18 amino acids. CDR3 in amino acids: CASSTLTARNQMNTEAFF. CDR3 DNA: TGTGCCAGTTCTACACTGACAGCGAGGAATCAAATGAACACTGAAGCTTTCTTT.

CDR3 residues: CASSNQGDNEQFF. The CDR3 DNA follows: TGTGCCAGCAGCAACCAAGGGGACAATGAGCAGTTCTTC. The V gene is TRBV9, the J gene TRBJ2-1; TRBD1 might be the D (5 bases). V was pared by 4 bases and J by 5 bases, with 10 bases between. The germline V gene has CDR1 SGDLS and CDR2 YYNGEE. This CDR3 comprises 13 residues.

The chain uses TRBV6-5 and TRBJ2-5; D is perhaps TRBD1 (6 bases). V gave up 6 bases and J gave up 2 bases, with 10 bases separating them. The CDR3 is made up of 13 amino acids. The germline V gene encodes CDR1 MNHEY and CDR2 SVGAGI. CDR3 coding DNA: TGTGCCAGCAGCCGGACAGTACAAGAGACCCAGTACTTC. As protein: CASSRTVQETQYF.

V usage is TRBV5-1 and J usage is TRBJ1-1, with D unresolved. The CDR3 sequence is 12 residues long. Per the germline V gene, CDR1 is SGHRS and CDR2 is YFSETQ. The V and J ends lost 4 bases and 4 bases respectively, with 8 bases between them. The CDR3: CASSLGSTEAFF. The CDR3 nucleotides are TGCGCCAGCAGCCTAGGGAGCACTGAAGCTTTCTTT.

This chain connects TRBV6-5 to TRBJ2-7, with 7 bases that match TRBD1. The germline V gene has CDR1 MNHEY and CDR2 SVGAGI. CDR3 size: 15 residues. Trimming at V came to 8 bases and at J to 3 bases, leaving 13 bases not matched to a gene. The CDR3 nucleotides are TGTGCCAGCTGTTTGAGGGGACAGCTATTCTACGAGCAGTACTTC. Translation gives CASCLRGQLFYEQYF.

The DNA for the CDR3 is TGTGCCAGCAGTACGCCGGGACAGGGGGCTAGGGAGTACTTC. As protein: CASSTPGQGAREYF. This chain joins TRBV28 and TRBJ2-7; 12 bases are shared with TRBD1. The CDR3 extends over 14 amino acids. The J segment lost 11 bases and the V segment lost 5 bases, leaving 10 bases of the junction unmatched. CDR1 is MDHEN and CDR2 is SYDVKM in the germline V gene.

This sequence joins TRBV10-3 and TRBJ2-1; tentatively, D is TRBD2 (7 bases). V shed 11 bases and J shed 8 bases, with 19 bases lying between them. The CDR3 length is 13 residues. Germline-derived CDR1 and CDR2 are ENHRY and SYGVKD. In nucleotides, the CDR3 is TGTGCCGTCCAAAGGGGGGGGGACTATGAGCAGTTCTTC. Amino acids: CAVQRGGDYEQFF.

The chain joins TRBV30 to TRBJ1-1; 7 nucleotides match TRBD1. This CDR3 has 13 amino acids. Germline values: CDR1 GTSNPN, CDR2 SVGIG (reference sequence). The trim removed 1 base at V and 1 base at J, leaving 0 bases unmatched. The CDR3: CAWSAGGNTEAFF. CDR3 sequence (DNA): TGTGCCTGGAGTGCAGGGGGGAACACTGAAGCTTTCTTT.

The gene calls are TRBV4-2 and TRBJ2-7, with TRBD2 matching over 10 bases. The length of the CDR3 is 16 residues. The ends lost 3 bases at V and 4 bases at J; junction bases unmatched: 9. CDR1 LGHNA and CDR2 YNFKEQ come from the germline V gene. Written as DNA, the CDR3 is TGTGCCAGCAGCCAGACGGCGGGGACTAGCGATTACGAGCAGTACTTC. This codes for CASSQTAGTSDYEQYF.